Following are 17 T cell receptor beta chains from one sample sequenced in a study of neurological immune-mediated disorders. As to time point: longitudinal time-point 2. A single record per CDR3 protein comes from TCRdb applying MiXCR to the 5' RACE reads. This table holds under 40,000 distinct CDR3 sequences, 10% to 15% found once. Sequencing was performed on PBMCs. These receptor sequences come from a woman between 40 and 50 years old in good health.

This clonotype is termed medium-sized. The chain recombines TRBV25-1 with TRBJ1-2; tentatively, D is TRBD1 (6 bases). Deletions cut 8 bases from V and 1 base from J, with 14 bases between. The CDR3 totals 14 residues. In germline, CDR1 is MGHDK, CDR2 SYGVNS. Written as DNA, the CDR3 is TGTGCCAGCTTAGCCCCGGACAGTAACTATGGCTACACCTTC. It specifies CASLAPDSNYGYTF.

This clonotype showed up many times. The chain recombines TRBV9 with TRBJ1-5; no definite D call. The length of the CDR3 is 15 residues. Trimming took 0 bases from V and 0 from J, leaving 7 bases between them. Germline V gene lookup returns CDR1 SGDLS and CDR2 YYNGEE. This CDR3 is CASSVEGNSNQPQHF. In nucleotides, the CDR3 is TGTGCCAGCAGCGTAGAAGGGAATAGCAATCAGCCCCAGCATTTT.

This clonotype has ten or more counts. The chain has TRBV6-1 and TRBJ2-5; D might be TRBD1 (6 bases). Germline V gene data show CDR1 as MNHNS and CDR2 as SASEGT. The CDR3 consists of 14 residues. The ends were cut back, 7 bases at V and 2 bases at J, with 14 bases in the middle. The CDR3 sequence: CASIRQEWQETQYF. CDR3 nucleotide sequence: TGTGCCAGCATACGACAGGAGTGGCAAGAGACCCAGTACTTC.

This clonotype was seen at least ten times. The genes are TRBV20-1 and TRBJ2-7; 8 bases align to TRBD1. The V and J ends lost 6 bases and 3 bases, in that order; junction bases with no gene match: 4. CDR1 is DFQATT, CDR2 SNEGSKA, per germline (reference sequence). The CDR3 is 12 amino acids. The CDR3: CSADRANYEQYF. CDR3 bases: TGCAGTGCGGACAGGGCAAACTACGAGCAGTACTTC.

This clonotype was recorded at least ten times. CDR3 sequence reads: CASSAPGLGVTDTQYF. The CDR3 DNA follows: TGTGCCAGCAGCGCACCGGGACTAGGGGTCACAGATACGCAGTATTTT. The chain combines TRBV9 with TRBJ2-3, with 8 bases aligning to TRBD2. V shed 3 bases and J 2 bases; nucleotides not matched to a gene: 8. Germline V gene sequence: CDR1 SGDLS, CDR2 YYNGEE. CDR3 length: 16 amino acids.

This clonotype occurred many times. The chain carries TRBV7-2 and TRBJ2-7; the D gene is possibly TRBD2 (5 bases). Trimming removed 5 bases from V and 0 bases from J, with 11 bases in between. Germline V gene lookup returns CDR1 SGHTA and CDR2 FQGNSA. This CDR3 is 14 amino acids long. The CDR3 loop is CASSLRRSSYEQYF. The CDR3 region has the DNA TGTGCCAGCAGCCTCAGGAGGTCCTCCTACGAGCAGTACTTC.

There are many counts of this clonotype. A much larger clone lies one base from this, so it may be a read error. J is TRBJ1-1 and V is TRBV6-5; possible D gene TRBD1, 6 bases. This CDR3 is 13 amino acids long. CDR1 is MNHEY, CDR2 SVGAGI, per germline. CDR3 protein: CANSLGQHTEAFF. CDR3 coding DNA: TGTGCCAACAGTCTAGGACAGCACACTGAAGCTTTCTTT.

This clonotype was detected ten times or more. The chain combines TRBV6-5 with TRBJ2-3, with 7 bases fitting TRBD1. CDR1 is MNHEY and CDR2 is SVGAGI in the germline V gene. The CDR3 is 14 residues long. V was clipped by 6 bases and J by 4 bases; unmatched bases: 7. CDR3 sequence (DNA): TGTGCCAGCAGACAGGGGACGTTAGCAGATACGCAGTATTTT. Translation: CASRQGTLADTQYF.

The chain uses TRBV6-5 and TRBJ1-2; 8 positions match TRBD1. The CDR3 is made up of 16 amino acids. Losses at the gene ends were 6 bases for V and 4 bases for J; bases not matched to a gene: 13. Germline assignment: CDR1 MNHEY and CDR2 SVGAGI. In nucleotides, the CDR3 is TGTGCCAGCAGCCTGTCTCTAGACAGGGGACTCTATGGCTACACCTTC. Protein: CASSLSLDRGLYGYTF.

Concerning this clonotype: One end of the junction fails to match germline, which may point to a read error. V gene TRBV5-1 combines with J gene TRBJ1-2; 7 bases are a match to TRBD1. The CDR3 runs to 15 residues. Germline CDR1 SGHRS, CDR2 YFSETQ. The CDR3 DNA reads TGCGACAGCAGAGGGGCCACAGGGGACAACTATGGCTACACCTTC. This sequence encodes CDSRGATGDNYGYTF.

The chain recombines TRBV20-1 with TRBJ1-1; a weak D match, TRBD1 (5 bases). With 3 bases removed from V and 4 bases from J, the gap between germline ends came to 9 bases. Germline V lookup: CDR1 DFQATT, CDR2 SNEGSKA (reference sequence). CDR3 length: 12 residues. The CDR3: CSASSGGTEAFF. CDR3 nucleotides: TGCAGTGCTAGCTCGGGGGGCACTGAAGCTTTCTTT.

At least ten counts were recorded for this clonotype. The J gene is TRBJ2-3, the V gene TRBV7-2; 12 nucleotides match TRBD2. Losses at the gene ends were 5 bases for V and 8 bases for J; bases not matched to a gene: 5. This CDR3 has 14 amino acids. The germline gives CDR1 SGHTA, CDR2 FQGNSA. Written as DNA, the CDR3 is TGTGCCAGCAGCCAGACTAGCGGGAGTAGTACGCAGTATTTT. This gives the protein CASSQTSGSSTQYF.

This clonotype has at least ten counts. The chain combines TRBV5-1 with TRBJ2-2; D gene unclear. The germline V gene has CDR1 SGHRS and CDR2 YFSETQ. There are 15 residues in the CDR3. The V and J ends lost 0 bases and 4 bases respectively, with 10 bases between them. The CDR3 loop is CASSLGRTLTGELFF. DNA for the CDR3: TGCGCCAGCAGCTTGGGTCGCACTCTCACCGGGGAGCTGTTTTTT.

This clonotype was seen at least ten times. This chain uses TRBV6-2 or TRBV6-3 with TRBJ2-7, with D possibly TRBD1 on 5 matching bases. The germline CDR1 and CDR2 sequences are MNHEY and SVGEGT. V was clipped by 7 bases and J by 4 bases, with 23 bases between them. This CDR3 has 16 residues. This CDR3 reads CASNHPDGNRLYEQYF. CDR3 DNA sequence: TGTGCCAGCAACCATCCTGATGGGAACAGGCTATACGAGCAGTACTTC.

This clonotype was seen a few times. The J gene is TRBJ1-5, the V gene TRBV18, with a possible D match to TRBD1 (6 bases). CDR3 length: 13 residues. V was shortened by 5 bases and J by 7 bases, with 12 bases between the two germline ends. Germline V lookup: CDR1 KGHSH, CDR2 LQKENI. The CDR3 is CASSSEGDQPQHF. The CDR3 DNA follows: TGTGCCAGCTCATCGGAGGGGGACCAGCCCCAGCATTTT.

This clonotype was picked up many times. This chain joins TRBV4-3 and TRBJ1-2, with a possible D match to TRBD1 (5 bases). This CDR3 spans 14 amino acids. V lost 4 bases to trimming and J lost 2 bases, with 11 bases between them. The germline CDR1 and CDR2 sequences are LGHNA and YSLEER. The CDR3 sequence is CASSRGGTNYGYTF. DNA of the CDR3: TGCGCCAGCAGCCGGGGGGGAACCAACTATGGCTACACCTTC.

The sample holds many counts of this clonotype. The chain links TRBV7-9 to TRBJ1-1, with D hard to call. V was cut by 5 bases and J by 1 base, with 8 bases left in between. Germline CDR1 SEHNR, CDR2 FQNEAQ (reference sequence). CDR3 length: 13 residues. The CDR3 region is CASSVQPNTEAFF. CDR3 bases: TGTGCCAGCAGCGTACAGCCGAACACTGAAGCTTTCTTT. Supplemented by reference TRBV7-9 and TRBJ1-1, the full variable domain reads DTGVSQNPRHKITKRGQNVTFRCDPISEHNRLYWYRQTLGQGPEFLTYFQNEAQLEKSRLLSDRFSAERPKGSFSTLEIQRTEQGDSAMYLCASSVQPNTEAFFGQGTRLTVV.